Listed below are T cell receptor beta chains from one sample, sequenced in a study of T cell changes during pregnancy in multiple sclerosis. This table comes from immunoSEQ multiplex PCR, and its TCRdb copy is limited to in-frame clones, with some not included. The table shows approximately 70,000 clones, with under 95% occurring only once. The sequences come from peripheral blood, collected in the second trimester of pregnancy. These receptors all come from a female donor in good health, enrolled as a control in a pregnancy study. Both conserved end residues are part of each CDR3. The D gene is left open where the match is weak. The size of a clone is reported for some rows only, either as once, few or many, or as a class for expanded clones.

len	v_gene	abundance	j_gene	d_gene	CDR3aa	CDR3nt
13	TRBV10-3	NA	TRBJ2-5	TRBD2	CAIRGLAGEPQYF	TGTGCCATCAGGGGGCTAGCGGGAGAGCCCCAGTACTTC
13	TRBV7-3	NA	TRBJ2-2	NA	CASSLMSTGELFF	TGTGCCAGCAGCTTAATGAGCACCGGGGAGCTGTTTTTT
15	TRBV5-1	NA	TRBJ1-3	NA	CASSLAGGPGNTIYF	TGCGCCAGCAGCTTGGCGGGGGGGCCAGGAAACACCATATATTTT
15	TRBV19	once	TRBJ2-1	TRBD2	CASSTGTSGDGEQFF	TGTGCCAGTAGTACCGGGACTAGCGGGGATGGGGAGCAGTTCTTC
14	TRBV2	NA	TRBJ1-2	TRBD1	CASSLRTGGGGYTF	TGTGCCAGCAGTCTCCGGACAGGGGGCGGGGGCTACACCTTC
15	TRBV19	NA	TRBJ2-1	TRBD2	CASSIVSGGAGEQFF	TGTGCCAGTAGTATCGTCAGCGGGGGGGCAGGTGAGCAGTTCTTC
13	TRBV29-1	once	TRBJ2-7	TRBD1	CSARTGEDYEQYF	TGCAGCGCCCGGACAGGGGAAGACTACGAGCAGTACTTC
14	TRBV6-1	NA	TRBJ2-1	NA	CASTERPGEGEQFF	TGTGCCAGCACCGAGCGGCCAGGCGAGGGTGAGCAGTTCTTC
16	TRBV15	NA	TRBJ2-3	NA	CATSRVSGASTDTQYF	TGTGCCACCAGCAGAGTAAGCGGTGCTAGCACAGATACGCAGTATTTT
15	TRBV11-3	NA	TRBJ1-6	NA	CASSLGGDPSSPLHF	TGTGCCAGCAGCTTAGGGGGGGATCCGTCTTCACCCCTCCACTTT
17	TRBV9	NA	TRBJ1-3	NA	CASSVDGRAFSGNTIYF	TGTGCCAGCAGCGTAGATGGCAGGGCCTTCTCTGGAAACACCATATATTTT
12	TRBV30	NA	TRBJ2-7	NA	CALSEDSYEQYF	TGTGCCTTATCGGAGGACTCCTACGAGCAGTACTTC
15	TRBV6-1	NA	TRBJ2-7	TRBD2	CASSESSGSYYEQYF	TGTGCCAGCAGTGAATCTAGCGGGAGTTACTACGAGCAGTACTTC
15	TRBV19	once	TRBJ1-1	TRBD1	CASVNRTGDGTEAFF	TGTGCCAGTGTAAATCGTACAGGGGACGGCACTGAAGCTTTCTTT
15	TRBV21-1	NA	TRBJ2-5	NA	CASSSGTGEEETQYF	TGTGCCAGCAGTTCCGGGACAGGGGAAGAAGAGACCCAGTACTTC
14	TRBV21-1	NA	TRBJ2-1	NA	CASDEKRGYNEQFF	TGTGCCAGCGATGAGAAGCGGGGTTACAATGAGCAGTTCTTC
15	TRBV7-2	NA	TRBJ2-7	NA	CASSLDSRGGDEQYF	TGTGCCAGCAGCTTAGATAGCCGGGGAGGAGACGAGCAGTACTTC
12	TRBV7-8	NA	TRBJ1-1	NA	CASSPEGTEAFF	TGTGCCAGCAGCCCGGAGGGAACTGAAGCTTTCTTT
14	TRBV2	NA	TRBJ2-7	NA	CASSEFTRRDEQYF	TGTGCCAGCAGTGAGTTTACTAGGAGGGACGAGCAGTACTTC
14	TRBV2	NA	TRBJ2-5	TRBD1	CASRGTGGLETQYF	TGTGCCAGCAGAGGGACAGGGGGCTTAGAGACCCAGTACTTC
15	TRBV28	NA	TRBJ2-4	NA	CASSFSGGAKNIQYF	TGTGCCAGCAGTTTCTCCGGGGGAGCCAAAAACATTCAGTACTTC
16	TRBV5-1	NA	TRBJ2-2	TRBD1	CATTTGTGYLTGELFF	TGCGCCACCACAACCGGGACAGGGTATTTGACCGGGGAGCTGTTTTTT
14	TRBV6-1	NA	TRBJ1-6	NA	CASSGRSFNSPLHF	TGTGCCAGCTCAGGGAGGAGCTTTAATTCACCCCTCCACTTT
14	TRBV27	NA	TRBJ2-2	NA	CARNPGKVAGELFF	TGTGCCAGAAACCCGGGAAAAGTGGCCGGGGAGCTGTTTTTT
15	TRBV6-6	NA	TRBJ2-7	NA	CASSYSNAYSYEQYF	TGTGCCAGCAGTTACTCTAATGCCTACTCCTACGAGCAGTACTTC
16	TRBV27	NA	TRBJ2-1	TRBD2	CASSSASGGSYNEQFF	TGTGCCAGCAGTTCGGCTAGCGGGGGTTCCTACAATGAGCAGTTCTTC
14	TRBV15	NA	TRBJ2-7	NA	CATSRFGQSYEQYF	TGTGCCACCAGCAGGTTCGGACAGTCCTACGAGCAGTACTTC
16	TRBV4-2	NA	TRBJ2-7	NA	CASSQRTPRTNYEQYF	TGTGCCAGCAGCCAAAGGACACCGAGGACGAACTACGAGCAGTACTTC
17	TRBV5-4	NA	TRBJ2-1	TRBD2	CASSFDAGGPGDNEQFF	TGTGCCAGCAGCTTTGATGCGGGAGGGCCGGGAGACAATGAGCAGTTCTTC
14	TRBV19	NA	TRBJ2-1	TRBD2	CASRSSGAYNEQFF	TGTGCCAGTAGGTCTAGCGGAGCCTACAATGAGCAGTTCTTC
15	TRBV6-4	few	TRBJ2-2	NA	CASSEAPANTGELFF	TGTGCCAGCAGTGAGGCCCCCGCGAACACCGGGGAGCTGTTTTTT
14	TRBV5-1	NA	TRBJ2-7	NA	CASSLDRVVNEQYF	TGCGCCAGCAGCTTGGACAGGGTTGTGAACGAGCAGTACTTC
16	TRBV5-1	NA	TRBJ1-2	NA	CASSLVGIRANYGYTF	TGCGCCAGCAGCTTGGTCGGGATTAGAGCTAACTATGGCTACACCTTC
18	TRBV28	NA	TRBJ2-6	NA	CASTSFRDLGSGANVLTF	TGTGCCAGCACCTCATTCCGGGATCTCGGCTCTGGGGCCAACGTCCTGACTTTC
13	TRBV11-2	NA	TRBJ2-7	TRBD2	CASSFGLAGEQYF	TGTGCCAGCAGCTTTGGACTAGCGGGGGAGCAGTACTTC
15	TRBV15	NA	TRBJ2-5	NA	CATTPDRTGWETQYF	TGTGCCACCACTCCTGATCGCACAGGGTGGGAGACCCAGTACTTC
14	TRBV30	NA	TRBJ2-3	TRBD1	CASTGQGLGNTQYF	TGTGCCTCTACGGGACAGGGTCTTGGGAATACGCAGTATTTT
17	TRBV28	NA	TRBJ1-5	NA	CASSLKGVRVINQPQHF	TGTGCCAGCAGTCTTAAGGGGGTAAGGGTTATCAATCAGCCCCAGCATTTT
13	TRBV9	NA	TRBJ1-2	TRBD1	CASSVYRGHGYTF	TGTGCCAGCAGCGTTTACAGGGGACATGGCTACACCTTC
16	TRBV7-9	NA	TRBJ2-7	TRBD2	CASQPAGLAGFYEQYF	TGTGCCAGCCAACCGGCAGGACTAGCGGGTTTCTACGAGCAGTACTTC
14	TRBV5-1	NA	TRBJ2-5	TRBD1	CASSLGTGEETQYF	TGCGCCAGCAGCTTGGGGACAGGGGAAGAGACCCAGTACTTC
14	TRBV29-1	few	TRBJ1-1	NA	CSVEVRWGDTEAFF	TGCAGCGTTGAAGTACGATGGGGGGACACTGAAGCTTTCTTT
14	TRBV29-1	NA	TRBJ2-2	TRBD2	CSVDGGSRTGELFF	TGCAGCGTTGATGGCGGGAGCCGCACCGGGGAGCTGTTTTTT
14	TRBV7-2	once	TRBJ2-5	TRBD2	CASSPGLVGETQYF	TGTGCCAGCAGCCCGGGACTAGTAGGAGAGACCCAGTACTTC
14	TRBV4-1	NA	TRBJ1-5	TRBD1	CASSHPGQGQPQHF	TGCGCCAGCAGCCATCCGGGACAGGGGCAGCCCCAGCATTTT
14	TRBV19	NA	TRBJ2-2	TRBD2	CASSIMGGTGELFF	TGTGCCAGTAGTATAATGGGGGGGACCGGGGAGCTGTTTTTT
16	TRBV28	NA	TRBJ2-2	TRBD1	CASSHRDRGLTGELFF	TGTGCCAGCAGCCACAGGGACAGGGGGCTTACCGGGGAGCTGTTTTTT
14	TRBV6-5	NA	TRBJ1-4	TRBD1	CASSGGGAVEKLFF	TGTGCCAGCAGTGGAGGGGGCGCGGTTGAAAAACTGTTTTTT
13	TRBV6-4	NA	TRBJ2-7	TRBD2	CASSETSGYEQYF	TGTGCCAGCAGTGAAACTAGCGGCTACGAGCAGTACTTC
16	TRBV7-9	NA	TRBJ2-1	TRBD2	CASSFISGGTYNEQFF	TGTGCCAGCAGCTTCATTAGCGGGGGGACCTACAATGAGCAGTTCTTC
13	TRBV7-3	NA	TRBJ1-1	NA	CASSPTGYTEAFF	TGTGCCAGCAGCCCCACAGGGTACACTGAAGCTTTCTTT
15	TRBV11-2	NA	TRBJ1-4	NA	CASSLGQVVNEKLFF	TGTGCCAGCAGCTTAGGACAGGTGGTTAATGAAAAACTGTTTTTT
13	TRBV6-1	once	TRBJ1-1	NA	CASSEASVSEAFF	TGTGCCAGCAGTGAAGCGTCCGTCAGTGAAGCTTTCTTT
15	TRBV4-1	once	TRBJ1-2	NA	CASSRIPSSNYGYTF	TGCGCCAGCAGCCGCATCCCGTCGAGCAACTATGGCTACACCTTC
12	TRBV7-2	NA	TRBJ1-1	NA	CASAFPGTEAFF	TGTGCCAGCGCTTTCCCCGGGACTGAAGCTTTCTTT
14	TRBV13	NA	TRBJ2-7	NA	CASSLGRGSYEQYF	TGTGCCAGCAGCTTAGGTCGGGGGTCCTACGAGCAGTACTTC
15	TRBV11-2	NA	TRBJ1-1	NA	CASSTETERNTEAFF	TGTGCCAGCAGCACTGAGACGGAGAGGAACACTGAAGCTTTCTTT
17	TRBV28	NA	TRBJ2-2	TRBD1	CASRGPPGQENTGELFF	TGTGCCAGCAGAGGACCACCGGGACAGGAGAACACCGGGGAGCTGTTTTTT
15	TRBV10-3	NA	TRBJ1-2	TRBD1	CAISTTGERDYGYTF	TGTGCCATCAGTACCACAGGGGAGCGAGACTATGGCTACACCTTC